These 29 T cell receptor beta chains originate from one sample sequenced in a study of Graves' ophthalmopathy and Graves' hyperthyroidism. The study amplified TCR beta CDR3 regions using RNA transcripts. Second-round multiplex PCR came after a first-round RT-PCR that employed HTBI primers. TCRdb reprocessed the multiplex PCR reads with MiXCR, giving one entry per CDR3 protein. Of hundreds of thousands of distinct CDR3 sequences in the sample, 45% were seen once. The sample was peripheral blood. These receptors were taken from an adult man with Graves' ophthalmopathy.

The rearrangement uses TRBV13 and TRBJ2-2; 7 bases line up with TRBD1. This CDR3 contains 15 residues. V dropped 5 bases and J dropped 0; count of bases not matched to a gene: 3. The germline V gene has CDR1 PRHDT and CDR2 FYEKMQ (reference sequence). The CDR3 loop is CASSRQGSNTGELFF. For the CDR3, the DNA is TGTGCCAGCAGCCGACAGGGCTCGAACACCGGGGAGCTGTTTTTT.

The chain employs TRBV12-3 or TRBV12-4 and TRBJ2-5, with D perhaps matching TRBD1 (6 bases). Trimming removed 5 bases at V and 2 bases at J, with 15 bases between. The CDR3 has 15 amino acids. DNA of the CDR3: TGTGCCAGCAGTCCTGCAGGGGCGAGTCAAGAGACCCAGTACTTC. It specifies CASSPAGASQETQYF.

This clonotype has only a few counts. The chain couples TRBV29-1 to TRBJ2-3; D is uncertain. Trimming removed 6 bases at V and 2 bases at J, with 18 bases between. Per the germline V gene, CDR1 is SQVTM and CDR2 is ANQGSEA. The CDR3 sequence is 15 residues long. The CDR3, as DNA: TGCAGCGTAGATGGGATAACTTCTACCACAGATACGCAGTATTTT. This translates into CSVDGITSTTDTQYF.

The rearrangement uses TRBV13 and TRBJ1-5; TRBD1 matches 8 bases. Germline loops: CDR1 PRHDT, CDR2 FYEKMQ (reference sequence). With 8 bases clipped from V and 6 bases from J, the junction kept 3 bases outside the gene matches. This CDR3 contains 12 residues. CDR3 protein: CASGTGGQPQHF. CDR3 bases: TGTGCCAGCGGCACAGGGGGTCAGCCCCAGCATTTT.

The genes are TRBV19 and TRBJ2-1, with a weak D call TRBD2 (6 bases). This CDR3 comprises 15 residues. Trimming pared 5 bases from V and 0 bases from J, leaving 11 bases between. Germline-derived CDR1 and CDR2 are LNHDA and SQIVND (reference sequence). The CDR3 DNA reads as TGTGCCAGTAGTCCAAGGGACTCCTCCTACAATGAGCAGTTCTTC. This encodes CASSPRDSSYNEQFF.

This clonotype was counted a few times. The V and J genes are TRBV7-9 and TRBJ1-1, with 7 bases identical to TRBD1. The CDR3 runs to 17 residues. The junction had 16 bases not matched to a gene; V was cut back by 5 bases and J by 4 bases. Germline assignment: CDR1 SEHNR and CDR2 FQNEAQ (reference sequence). The CDR3 spells CASSRTPGGAGTTEAFF. The CDR3 DNA sequence: TGTGCCAGCAGCCGAACCCCAGGGGGGGCGGGGACCACTGAAGCTTTCTTT.

The V gene is TRBV10-3, the J gene TRBJ2-2; 8 bases align to TRBD1. From germline, CDR1 is ENHRY and CDR2 SYGVKD. With V trimmed by 7 bases and J by 4 bases, 5 bases remained unmatched. This CDR3 contains 14 residues. CDR3 in amino acids: CAITRTGTTGELFF. The CDR3 DNA sequence: TGTGCCATCACCCGGACAGGGACCACCGGGGAGCTGTTTTTT.

The chain links TRBV6-5 to TRBJ2-7; a possible D gene is TRBD2 (6 bases). Germline CDR1 is MNHEY and CDR2 is SVGAGI. The CDR3 is 16 amino acids. V shed 5 bases and J shed 3 bases, with 20 bases lying between them. The CDR3 protein is CASSTSTGSGNYEQYF. For the CDR3, the DNA is TGTGCCAGCAGTACATCGACGGGTAGCGGCAACTACGAGCAGTACTTC.

This clonotype was detected a few times. V gene TRBV7-2 combines with J gene TRBJ2-7; D possibly matches TRBD1 or TRBD2 (5 bases each). V was trimmed by 3 bases and J by 4 bases, leaving 10 bases between them. Germline CDR1 reads SGHTA; CDR2 reads FQGNSA. This CDR3 contains 13 residues. The CDR3 here is CASSFEGWYEQYF. The CDR3 bases are TGTGCCAGCAGCTTCGAGGGGTGGTACGAGCAGTACTTC.

The chain couples TRBV6-6 to TRBJ1-2; D unclear. The germline V gene encodes CDR1 MNHNY and CDR2 SVGAGI (reference sequence). V lost 3 bases, J lost 1 base, and 18 bases lay in between. The CDR3 is 17 residues long. The CDR3 DNA sequence: TGTGCCAGCAGTTATCAAGATGATGGACTCCGTAACTATGGCTACACCTTC. This gives the protein CASSYQDDGLRNYGYTF.

This clonotype was counted ten times or more. The chain joins TRBV24-1 to TRBJ2-7; D possibly corresponds to TRBD1 (6 bases). Trimming took 7 bases from V and 2 from J, leaving 11 bases between them. Germline V gene data show CDR1 as KGHDR and CDR2 as SFDVKD. CDR3 length: 13 amino acids. As DNA, the CDR3 is TGTGCCACCAGAGGACAGAACACCTACGAGCAGTACTTC. Its protein is CATRGQNTYEQYF.

This chain joins TRBV29-1 and TRBJ1-2, with 9 bases fitting TRBD1. V lost 4 bases and J lost 5; bases outside the gene matches: 8. From germline, CDR1 is SQVTM and CDR2 ANQGSEA. The CDR3 sequence is 14 residues long. This chain's CDR3 is CSVAPGQGRYGYTF. CDR3 bases: TGCAGCGTTGCGCCCGGACAGGGGAGATATGGCTACACCTTC.

This clonotype was seen at least ten times. Its ends do not fully match the called genes, so a read error is possible. The chain is built from TRBV5-1 and TRBJ2-5; D is ambiguous. CDR3 length equals 11 residues. CDR1 SGHRS and CDR2 YFSETQ come from the germline V gene. Here the CDR3 reads CASSSQETQYF. Here the CDR3 DNA reads TGTGCCAGCAGCTCCCAAGAGACCCAGTACTTC.

The gene calls are TRBV29-1 and TRBJ2-5; TRBD2 aligns across 12 bases. Germline loops: CDR1 SQVTM, CDR2 ANQGSEA. This CDR3 region has 15 residues. V was pared by 3 bases and J by 4 bases, with 6 bases of the junction left unmatched. The CDR3 DNA follows: TGCAGCGTTGATGGTTGGGGACTAGCGGGAGAGACCCAGTACTTC. Translating gives CSVDGWGLAGETQYF. The full variable domain, completed using reference TRBV29-1 and TRBJ2-5, is SAVISQKPSRDICQRGTSLTIQCQVDSQVTMMFWYRQQPGQSLTLIATANQGSEATYESGFVIDKFPISRPNLTFSTLTVSNMSPEDSSIYLCSVDGWGLAGETQYFGPGTRLLVL.

This clonotype appeared a few times. The rearrangement links TRBV5-1 to TRBJ2-5; 10 bases are shared with TRBD1. There are 16 residues in the CDR3. V shed 4 bases, J shed 4 bases, and the junction held 10 bases outside the gene matches. Germline V gene data show CDR1 as SGHRS and CDR2 as YFSETQ. The CDR3 nucleotides read TGCGCCAGCAGCCCGAGGGACAGGGGCTCGGGAGAGACCCAGTACTTC. Translation: CASSPRDRGSGETQYF.

This clonotype appeared a single time. The chain carries TRBV9 and TRBJ2-2; perhaps TRBD1 as D (7 bases). Trimming removed 4 bases at V and 4 bases at J, with 17 bases between. CDR1 is SGDLS and CDR2 is YYNGEE in the germline V gene. This CDR3 comprises 16 residues. The CDR3 protein is CASSLAYQGGTGELFF. For the CDR3, the DNA is TGTGCCAGCAGCTTGGCGTACCAGGGGGGCACCGGGGAGCTGTTTTTT.

There are many counts of this clonotype. The chain employs TRBV2 and TRBJ1-4; 9 bases are a match to TRBD1. V shed 10 bases, J shed 8 bases, and the junction held 8 bases outside the gene matches. Germline CDR1 SNHLY, CDR2 FYNNEI. This CDR3 is built from 13 residues. CDR3 coding DNA: TGTGCCACCGGGGACAGGGAGGAAGAAAAACTGTTTTTT. Translating it yields CATGDREEEKLFF.

This chain uses TRBV6-5 with TRBJ2-7; either TRBD1 or TRBD2 may fit D (5 bases each). The CDR3 has 15 amino acids. Trimming removed 6 bases at V and 0 bases at J, with 15 bases between. Germline V gives CDR1 MNHEY, CDR2 SVGAGI. CDR3 in amino acids: CASRPRDPLSYEQYF. As DNA, the CDR3 is TGTGCCAGCAGACCCCGGGACCCTCTCTCCTACGAGCAGTACTTC.

The chain combines TRBV5-6 with TRBJ2-5, with D possibly TRBD2 on 6 matching bases. V gave up 4 bases and J gave up 2 bases, with 9 bases separating them. The germline V gene has CDR1 SGHDT and CDR2 YYEEEE. The CDR3 consists of 13 residues. The CDR3 loop reads CASSTAGQETQYF. CDR3 bases: TGTGCCAGCAGCACCGCGGGGCAAGAGACCCAGTACTTC.

This clonotype was seen many times. The chain is built from TRBV19 and TRBJ1-2; 9 bases match TRBD1. The ends lost 5 bases at V and 7 bases at J; junction bases unmatched: 8. The CDR3 is 14 amino acids. CDR1 and CDR2 (germline): LNHDA, SQIVND (reference sequence). CDR3 protein: CASSSAGTGSGYTF. The CDR3 coding sequence is TGTGCCAGTAGTTCTGCAGGGACAGGGAGTGGCTACACCTTC.

A remark on this clonotype: A read error may produce the germline difference seen at one junction end. The V and J genes are TRBV10-3 and TRBJ1-1; D remains ambiguous. CDR3 size: 13 residues. Germline values: CDR1 ENHRY, CDR2 SYGVKD. CDR3 amino acids: CASSERGREGAFF. The CDR3 nucleotides read TGTGCCAGCAGTGAAAGAGGGAGGGAAGGAGCTTTCTTT.

This clonotype showed up many times. This chain connects TRBV10-3 to TRBJ1-2; D is ambiguous. Germline V lookup: CDR1 ENHRY, CDR2 SYGVKD. The CDR3 runs to 15 residues. The V and J ends lost 3 bases and 0 bases respectively, with 11 bases between them. CDR3 sequence reads: CAISEEGLANYGYTF. DNA for the CDR3: TGTGCCATCAGTGAAGAGGGCTTAGCTAACTATGGCTACACCTTC.

This clonotype was counted between two and nine times. V usage is TRBV20-1 and J usage is TRBJ1-2, with D unresolved. CDR1 is DFQATT, CDR2 SNEGSKA, per germline (reference sequence). Trimming cost V 2 bases and J 9 bases, with 10 bases left between them. The CDR3 extends over 11 amino acids. CDR3 amino acids: CSARRQQRYTF. As DNA, the CDR3 is TGCAGTGCTAGAAGGCAGCAGCGCTACACCTTC.

Details on this clonotype: The junction departs from the called germline gene at one end, perhaps through a read error. The chain joins TRBV27 to TRBJ1-1; D is undetermined. Germline-derived CDR1 and CDR2 are MNHEY and SMNVEV (reference sequence). The CDR3 totals 14 residues. CDR3 sequence reads: CASSLEEMNTEASF. CDR3 nucleotides: TGTGCCAGCAGTTTGGAGGAAATGAACACTGAAGCTTCCTTT.

This clonotype appeared a few times. The chain joins TRBV12-3 or TRBV12-4 to TRBJ2-7, with 9 bases lining up with TRBD1. The CDR3 length is 13 residues. Trimming at V came to 6 bases and at J to 6 bases, leaving 6 bases not matched to a gene. This chain's CDR3 is CASRTDRGGEQYF. CDR3 sequence (DNA): TGTGCCAGCAGGACGGACAGGGGTGGCGAGCAGTACTTC.

This chain links TRBV6-5 with TRBJ1-1; D is possibly TRBD1 (5 bases). V lost 4 bases, J lost 4 bases, and 13 bases lay in between. The CDR3 spans 14 residues. CDR1 MNHEY and CDR2 SVGAGI come from the germline V gene. The CDR3 reads CASSLGATGTEAFF. The CDR3 DNA follows: TGTGCCAGCAGTTTAGGGGCTACGGGCACTGAAGCTTTCTTT.

The gene calls are TRBV19 and TRBJ1-5, with 8 bases aligning to TRBD1. V dropped 6 bases and J dropped 4; count of bases not matched to a gene: 17. Germline CDR1 reads LNHDA; CDR2 reads SQIVND (reference sequence). This CDR3 contains 18 residues. CDR3 DNA: TGTGCCAGTAGGGGGATCCTGGACAGGGCCCTTGGAAATCAGCCCCAGCATTTT. As protein: CASRGILDRALGNQPQHF.

V usage is TRBV29-1 and J usage is TRBJ1-3, with 7 bases lining up with TRBD1. This CDR3 has 11 amino acids. Germline V CDR1 and CDR2: SQVTM, ANQGSEA. The J segment lost 8 bases and the V segment lost 4 bases, leaving 2 bases of the junction unmatched. The CDR3 region has the DNA TGCAGCGTTGCAGGGGGAGACACCATATATTTT. This gives the protein CSVAGGDTIYF.

The chain combines TRBV19 with TRBJ1-5; 8 positions agree with TRBD1. The CDR3 is made up of 15 amino acids. Trimming removed 3 bases from V and 5 bases from J; junction bases left unmatched: 6. Germline CDR1 LNHDA, CDR2 SQIVND (reference sequence). CDR3 region: CASSMSGTGYQPQHF. The CDR3 coding sequence is TGTGCCAGTAGTATGTCTGGGACAGGCTATCAGCCCCAGCATTTT.